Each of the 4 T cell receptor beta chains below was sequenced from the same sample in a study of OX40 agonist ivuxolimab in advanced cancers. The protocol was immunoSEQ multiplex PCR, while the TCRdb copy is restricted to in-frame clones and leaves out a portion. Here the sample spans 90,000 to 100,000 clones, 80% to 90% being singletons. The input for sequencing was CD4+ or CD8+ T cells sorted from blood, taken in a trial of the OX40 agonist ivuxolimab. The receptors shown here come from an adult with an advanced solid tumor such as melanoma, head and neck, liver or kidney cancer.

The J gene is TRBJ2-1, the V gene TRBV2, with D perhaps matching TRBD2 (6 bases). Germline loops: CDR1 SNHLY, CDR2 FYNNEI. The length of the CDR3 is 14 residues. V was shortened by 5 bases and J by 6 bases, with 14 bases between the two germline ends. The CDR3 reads CASSSATGVNEQFF. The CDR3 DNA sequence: TGTGCCAGCAGTTCAGCGACGGGAGTCAATGAGCAGTTCTTC.

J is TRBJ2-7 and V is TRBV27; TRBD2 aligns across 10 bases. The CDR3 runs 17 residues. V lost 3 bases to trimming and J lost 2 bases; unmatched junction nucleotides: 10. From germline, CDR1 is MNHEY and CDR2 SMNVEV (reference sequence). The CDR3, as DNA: TGTGCCAGCAGTTTCTTCGTAGGAACTAGCGGGGCCTACGAGCAGTACTTC. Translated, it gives CASSFFVGTSGAYEQYF.

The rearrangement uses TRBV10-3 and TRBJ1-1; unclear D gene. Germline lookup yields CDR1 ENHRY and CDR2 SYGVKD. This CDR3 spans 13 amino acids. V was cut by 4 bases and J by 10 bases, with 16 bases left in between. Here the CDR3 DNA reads TGTGCCATCAGTGCCGTGCCCGACGATAGAGCTTTCTTT. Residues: CAISAVPDDRAFF.

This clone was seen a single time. This chain's CDR3 is CASSSGLAGEGRQFF. The CDR3 DNA reads as TGTGCCAGTAGTTCGGGACTAGCGGGAGAGGGGAGGCAGTTCTTC. The chain links TRBV19 to TRBJ2-1, with 14 bases identical to TRBD2. Trimming removed 5 bases from V and 12 bases from J; junction bases left unmatched: 9. CDR1 and CDR2 from the germline V gene are LNHDA and SQIVND (reference sequence). The CDR3 sequence is 15 residues long.